Listed here are 2 T cell receptor beta chains from one sample, sequenced in a study of CD8 T cells in ankylosing spondylitis. MiXCR, applied by TCRdb to the 5' RACE reads, yields one record per CDR3 protein. The data show 200,000 to 300,000 distinct CDR3 sequences, under 30% seen once. Sample: blood, either unsorted or a sorted T cell fraction (not recorded which). The receptor set was obtained from a male donor with ankylosing spondylitis or in good health (not recorded which).

This clonotype was detected ten times or more. The genes are TRBV20-1 and TRBJ2-5, with D unclear. The CDR3 loop spans 10 amino acids. V lost 4 bases and J lost 5, with 5 bases in between. Germline CDR1 and CDR2: DFQATT and SNEGSKA (reference sequence). CDR3 protein: CSAKDETQYF. DNA for the CDR3: TGCAGTGCTAAGGATGAGACCCAGTACTTC.

This clonotype was observed many times. This chain connects TRBV20-1 to TRBJ1-2; 9 bases map to TRBD1. This CDR3 contains 13 residues. Germline loops: CDR1 DFQATT, CDR2 SNEGSKA (reference sequence). J gave up 4 bases and V 3 bases, and 3 bases lay outside the gene matches. The CDR3 sequence: CSARGQGGYGYTF. The CDR3 nucleotides are TGCAGTGCTAGGGGACAGGGCGGCTATGGCTACACCTTC.